The 4 T cell receptor beta chains given below trace back to one sample, sequenced in a study of cytomegalovirus exposure and HLA in healthy donors. The study ran its PCR with 60 Vbeta and 13 Jbeta primers. Clones were sequenced by immunoSEQ multiplex PCR, and TCRdb holds only the in-frame ones, with some missing. This sample has a few hundred thousand clones; 70% to 90% occur once, and the top ten carry around 3%. The sequenced material came from PBMCs. These receptors were collected from a man aged 30 to 39 in good health and CMV-seronegative.

CDR3 residues: CASSDSGSGGGGYTF. CDR3 nucleotides: TGTGCCAGCAGTGACTCGGGCTCAGGGGGCGGCGGCTACACCTTC. The chain employs TRBV6-4 and TRBJ1-2, with 8 positions matching TRBD1. In germline, CDR1 is MRHNA, CDR2 SNTAGT. The CDR3 loop spans 15 amino acids. J lost 8 bases, V lost 0 bases, and 8 bases had no gene match.

V and J are TRBV5-1 and TRBJ1-6, with TRBD1 matching over 7 bases. Germline CDR1 and CDR2: SGHRS and YFSETQ. V shed 4 bases and J 3 bases; nucleotides not matched to a gene: 4. This CDR3 is 15 amino acids long. CDR3 residues: CASSPGQNYNSPLHF. Written as DNA, the CDR3 is TGCGCCAGCAGCCCGGGACAGAACTATAATTCACCCCTCCACTTT. Looking up the rest from reference TRBV5-1 and TRBJ1-6 gives the full variable domain: KAGVTQTPRYLIKTRGQQVTLSCSPISGHRSVSWYQQTPGQGLQFLFEYFSETQRNKGNFPGRFSGRQFSNSRSEMNVSTLELGDSALYLCASSPGQNYNSPLHFGNGTRLTVT.

J is TRBJ1-2 and V is TRBV7-2, with D tentatively TRBD1 (6 bases). Trimming took off 5 bases at V and 2 bases at J, with 21 bases between the two ends. The CDR3 sequence is 17 residues long. From germline, CDR1 is SGHTA and CDR2 FQGNSA. CDR3 region: CASSARGADRANYGYTF. Written as DNA, the CDR3 is TGTGCCAGCAGCGCCCGGGGAGCGGACAGAGCAAACTATGGCTACACCTTC.

The rearrangement links TRBV2 to TRBJ1-5, with TRBD1 matching 7 bases. The V gene end was trimmed by 4 bases and the J gene end by 5 bases; junction bases not matched to a gene: 5. CDR1 is SNHLY, CDR2 FYNNEI, per germline. The CDR3 is 14 residues long. The CDR3, as DNA: TGTGCCAGCAGTGCCCGGGACAGCTATCAGCCCCAGCATTTT. Translating it yields CASSARDSYQPQHF.